This is a list of T cell receptor beta chains from one sample in a study of identifying expanded T cells in peripheral blood. Using immunoSEQ multiplex PCR, the repertoire was profiled, and TCRdb retains in-frame clones only, with some absent. The repertoire includes 83,000 or so clones, 85% to 90% of them detected once, and about 3.9% sits in the top ten. Sample: blood. The receptors here all came from a person between 18 and 75 years old in good health. Both conserved end residues are part of each CDR3. Fields, in order: D gene, V gene, J gene, clone size, CDR3 DNA, CDR3 protein. The D gene is left open where the match is weak. Expanded clones are given a class, and other clones once, few, many or no size at all.

-	TRBV15	TRBJ1-4	-	TGTGCCACCAGCAAGCGAGCGGCTAATGAAAAACTGTTTTTT	CATSKRAANEKLFF
-	TRBV18	TRBJ2-1	-	TGTGCCAGCTCACCCCAACTGACCCCTGGGTACAATGAGCAGTTCTTC	CASSPQLTPGYNEQFF
-	TRBV9	TRBJ1-4	-	TGTGCCAGCAGCGTAGATGGTCAGTCTAATGAAAAACTGTTTTTT	CASSVDGQSNEKLFF
-	TRBV30	TRBJ1-2	-	TGTGCCTGGGTGACAGATAACTATGGCTACACCTTC	CAWVTDNYGYTF
-	TRBV6-1	TRBJ1-2	-	TGTGCCAGCAGTGAAGTTGAGCCTGTGGGGGCTCAGGGCTATGGCCACACCTTC	CASSEVEPVGAQGYGHTF
-	TRBV5-5	TRBJ2-7	-	TGTGCCACCACGCCGGGGGCTCCGATCTACGAGCAGTACTTC	CATTPGAPIYEQYF
-	TRBV19	TRBJ2-1	-	TGTGCCACCATGGACAGCTACAATGAGCAGTTCTTC	CATMDSYNEQFF
TRBD1	TRBV6-5	TRBJ2-7	-	TGTGCCAGCAGTCCAAGTGGGACAGGGGAGTACGAGCAGTACTTC	CASSPSGTGEYEQYF
-	TRBV28	TRBJ2-7	-	TGTGCCAGCAGTTCTCGGCTCTCCTACGAGCAGTACTTC	CASSSRLSYEQYF
-	TRBV10-3	TRBJ2-1	-	TGTGCCATCAGTGAGTCGAAACATTTAGTTTTTTTGGATGAGCAGTTCTTC	CAISESKHLVFLDEQFF
TRBD2	TRBV27	TRBJ2-3	-	TGTGCCAGCAGTTTTACTAGCGGGGGAACAAGCACAGATACGCAGTATTTT	CASSFTSGGTSTDTQYF
-	TRBV7-9	TRBJ1-2	-	TGTGCCAGCAGCTTGGCCCGACAAGGGAACTATGGCTACACCTTC	CASSLARQGNYGYTF
TRBD2	TRBV4-2	TRBJ2-5	medium-sized	TGTGCCAGCAGCCAAGACCGGGAGGGCCAAGAGACCCAGTACTTC	CASSQDREGQETQYF
TRBD1	TRBV19	TRBJ2-2	once	TGTGCCAGTAGTATAACAGGGGGGAACACCGGGGAGCTGTTTTTT	CASSITGGNTGELFF
TRBD2	TRBV7-9	TRBJ2-2	-	TGTGCCAGCAGCTTAGCGATTAGCGGGAGGGCCACCGGGGAGCTGTTTTTT	CASSLAISGRATGELFF
TRBD2	TRBV5-1	TRBJ2-7	-	TGCGCCAGCAGCTTGGCGGCTAGCGGCCTCTCCTACGAGCAGTACTTC	CASSLAASGLSYEQYF
-	TRBV6-1	TRBJ1-1	few	TGTGCCAGCATAGCCCGGCACAACATGAACACTGAAGCTTTCTTT	CASIARHNMNTEAFF
TRBD1	TRBV28	TRBJ2-7	-	TGTGCCAGCAGTAGACAGGGGATCGAGCAGTACTTC	CASSRQGIEQYF
-	TRBV27	TRBJ1-4	-	TGTGCCAGCAGTCCCGGGGGGCGGACTAATGAAAAACTGTTTTTT	CASSPGGRTNEKLFF
-	TRBV7-2	TRBJ2-7	-	TGTGCCAGCAGCTTAGCGCGAAGGGGTTCCACCTACGAGCAGTACTTC	CASSLARRGSTYEQYF
-	TRBV5-1	TRBJ2-7	once	TGCGCCAGCAGCTTGATTGAGGGATCCGAGCAGTACTTC	CASSLIEGSEQYF
-	TRBV30	TRBJ2-5	once	TGTGCCTGGAGTGGAGGATGGGAGACCCAGTACTTC	CAWSGGWETQYF
-	TRBV4-1	TRBJ1-2	-	TGCGCCAGCAGCCAAGTAGAAGGGGTTTGGTATGGCTACACCTTC	CASSQVEGVWYGYTF
-	TRBV5-1	TRBJ1-2	-	TGCGCCAGCAGCTTGGGGGATCCTAACTATGGCTACACCTTC	CASSLGDPNYGYTF
-	TRBV5-1	TRBJ2-3	-	TGCGCCAGCAGCTTGACCCAACCGATCACAGATACGCAGTATTTT	CASSLTQPITDTQYF
-	TRBV15	TRBJ2-1	few	TGTGCCACCAGCAGAGATCTCCGGCGCGGGATCTACAATGAGCAGTTCTTC	CATSRDLRRGIYNEQFF
TRBD1	TRBV5-1	TRBJ1-4	-	TGCGCCAGCAGCACCACCGGGACAGGGGATGAAAAACTGTTTTTT	CASSTTGTGDEKLFF
-	TRBV6-7	TRBJ2-1	-	TGTGCCAGCAGTCATGAGGCCACCCAAACCAATGAGCAGTTCTTC	CASSHEATQTNEQFF
-	TRBV10-1	TRBJ2-7	-	TGCGCCAGCAGCGTAGACAGGCTCTCCTACGAGCAGTACTTC	CASSVDRLSYEQYF
-	TRBV4-1	TRBJ1-6	few	TGCGCCAGCAGCCAAGGGGCAGGGACGGTTTCACCCCTCCACTTT	CASSQGAGTVSPLHF
-	TRBV19	TRBJ1-3	-	TGTGCCAGTAGCGTCACAGGGTCTGGAAACACCATATATTTT	CASSVTGSGNTIYF
-	TRBV5-1	TRBJ2-3	-	TGCGCCAGCAGCTTGGAGACACGCACAGATACGCAGTATTTT	CASSLETRTDTQYF
-	TRBV28	TRBJ2-7	-	TGTGCCAGCAGTTTAATCCCGCTCTACGAGCAGTACTTC	CASSLIPLYEQYF
-	TRBV18	TRBJ2-7	-	TGTGCCAGCTCACCATGGCCAGGGCCTGCCTACGAGCAGTACTTC	CASSPWPGPAYEQYF
-	TRBV6-6	TRBJ2-3	-	TGTGCCAGCAGTCAAGGGTACACAGATACGCAGTATTTT	CASSQGYTDTQYF
TRBD1	TRBV5-3	TRBJ2-5	-	TGTGCCAGAAGCTCCCACCCTGGACAGGGGGTAAAGACCCAGTACTTC	CARSSHPGQGVKTQYF
-	TRBV20-1	TRBJ1-2	few	TGCAGTGCAGACGCTCTGCATGGCTACACCTTC	CSADALHGYTF
-	TRBV2	TRBJ1-1	-	TGTGCCAGCAGCCTTACAGAGAACACTGAAGCTTTCTTT	CASSLTENTEAFF
-	TRBV6-6	TRBJ2-7	-	TGTGCCAGCAGTAGACCAACAGAGGACGAGCAGTACTTC	CASSRPTEDEQYF
TRBD1	TRBV11-2	TRBJ2-5	-	TGTGCCAGCAGCGCCCGACAGGGGGCGGGAATAGAGACCCAGTACTTC	CASSARQGAGIETQYF
-	TRBV7-3	TRBJ2-3	-	TGTGCCAGCAGCTTTCAGGGTGCAGATACGCAGTATTTT	CASSFQGADTQYF
-	TRBV7-9	TRBJ2-3	-	TGTGCCAGCACCATTTCAGGAGGGGGCACCGGGGCAGATACGCAGTATTTT	CASTISGGGTGADTQYF
-	TRBV30	TRBJ1-2	-	TGTGCCTGGAGTAGGGGGGACGGGGCTAACTATGGCTACACCTTC	CAWSRGDGANYGYTF
-	TRBV6-5	TRBJ1-5	few	TGTGCCAGCAGACTCACAGGGCGAAATCAGCCCCAGCATTTT	CASRLTGRNQPQHF
TRBD1	TRBV15	TRBJ1-2	-	TGTGCCACCAGCGCGCGGACAGGGGGCGACTATGGCTACACCTTC	CATSARTGGDYGYTF
-	TRBV5-1	TRBJ2-7	-	TGCGCCAGCAGCCCCGGAGCGGCTAACTACGAGCAGTACTTC	CASSPGAANYEQYF
-	TRBV18	TRBJ1-4	-	TGTGCCAGCTCACTTAATGAAAAACTGTTTTTT	CASSLNEKLFF